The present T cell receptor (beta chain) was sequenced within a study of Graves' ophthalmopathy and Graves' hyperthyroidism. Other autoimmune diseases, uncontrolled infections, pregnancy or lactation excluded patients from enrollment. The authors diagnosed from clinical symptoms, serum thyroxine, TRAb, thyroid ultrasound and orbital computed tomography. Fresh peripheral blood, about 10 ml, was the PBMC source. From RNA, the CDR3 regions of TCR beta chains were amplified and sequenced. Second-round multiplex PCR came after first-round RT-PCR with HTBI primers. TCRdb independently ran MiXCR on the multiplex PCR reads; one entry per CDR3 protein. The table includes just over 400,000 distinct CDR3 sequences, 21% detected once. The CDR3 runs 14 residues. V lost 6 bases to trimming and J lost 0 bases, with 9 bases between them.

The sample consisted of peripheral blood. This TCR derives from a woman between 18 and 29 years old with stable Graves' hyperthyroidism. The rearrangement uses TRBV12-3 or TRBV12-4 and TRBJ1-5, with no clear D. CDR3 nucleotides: TGTGCCAGCAGGGACGGGAGTAGCAATCAGCCCCAGCATTTT. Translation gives CASRDGSSNQPQHF.